Following are 26 T cell receptor beta chains from one sample sequenced in a study of T-cell memory formation after mild COVID-19. One entry per CDR3 protein results from TCRdb running MiXCR on the 5' RACE reads. The top ten hold about two fifths of the sample, which has under 150,000 distinct CDR3 sequences, approximately 21% seen once. Material for sequencing was PBMCs or a T cell subset sorted from them (not recorded which). The receptors derive from a man aged 18-30 years who had mild COVID-19 (a few samples of this study predate the infection). Cell type and time point are not known.

There are many counts of this clonotype. The J gene is TRBJ2-1, the V gene TRBV7-2, with D perhaps matching TRBD1 or TRBD2 (6 bases each). Germline CDR1 is SGHTA and CDR2 is FQGNSA. The CDR3 totals 17 residues. Trimming took off 3 bases at V and 8 bases at J, with 23 bases between the two ends. The CDR3 DNA reads as TGTGCCAGCAGCTTCGGGTTAAGGGGGGCAGGGGCCGATGAGCAGTTCTTC. Translating gives CASSFGLRGAGADEQFF.

This chain connects TRBV4-3 to TRBJ2-3, with D hard to call. The CDR3 has 13 amino acids. V was clipped by 0 bases and J by 2 bases, with 3 bases between them. CDR1 is LGHNA, CDR2 YSLEER, per germline. CDR3 residues: CASSQEATDTQYF. The CDR3 DNA reads TGCGCCAGCAGCCAAGAAGCCACAGATACGCAGTATTTT.

This clonotype turned up a few times. The rearrangement links TRBV12-3 or TRBV12-4 to TRBJ2-5; D unclear. CDR3 length equals 14 residues. V was cut by 3 bases and J by 2 bases, with 10 bases left in between. The CDR3 region is CASSFSISQETQYF. The CDR3 DNA sequence: TGTGCCAGCAGTTTTAGTATATCTCAAGAGACCCAGTACTTC.

This chain uses TRBV4-2 with TRBJ2-3; TRBD2 is a possible D gene (5 bases). The V and J ends lost 1 base and 0 bases respectively, with 17 bases between them. CDR1 LGHNA and CDR2 YNFKEQ come from the germline V gene. The CDR3 has 18 amino acids. DNA for the CDR3: TGTGCCAGCAGCCAAGGCCTAGCCCTTTCAGCTAGCACAGATACGCAGTATTTT. This sequence encodes CASSQGLALSASTDTQYF.

V and J are TRBV18 and TRBJ1-1; 7 bases fit TRBD1. Germline V CDR1 and CDR2: KGHSH, LQKENI. The CDR3 sequence is 15 residues long. Trimming at V came to 3 bases and at J to 1 base, leaving 5 bases not matched to a gene. The CDR3 is CASSPRQGWNTEAFF. CDR3 sequence (DNA): TGTGCCAGCTCACCCAGACAGGGCTGGAACACTGAAGCTTTCTTT.

CDR3 DNA: TGTGCCAGCAGCTTAGCGGGGGGGCGCTTAGCCAAAAACATTCAGTACTTC. This encodes CASSLAGGRLAKNIQYF. The V call is TRBV7-8, the J call TRBJ2-4; tentative D call: TRBD2 (7 bases). The CDR3 has 17 amino acids. The V gene lost 0 bases and the J gene lost 0 bases, with 12 bases spanning the gap. CDR1 SGHVS and CDR2 FQNEAQ come from the germline V gene.

The sample holds one count of this clonotype. The chain recombines TRBV12-3 or TRBV12-4 with TRBJ2-5, with 8 bases that match TRBD2. This CDR3 is built from 16 residues. Trimming at V came to 7 bases and at J to 3 bases, leaving 13 bases not matched to a gene. CDR3 DNA sequence: TGTGCCAGCACCCTGGGGACTAGAGGTAGAAAAGAGACCCAGTACTTC. This codes for CASTLGTRGRKETQYF.

The chain joins TRBV9 to TRBJ2-3; D tentatively fits TRBD1 or TRBD2 (6 bases each). Germline V gene lookup returns CDR1 SGDLS and CDR2 YYNGEE. V lost 2 bases, J lost 3 bases, and 13 bases lay in between. This CDR3 is built from 15 residues. As DNA, the CDR3 is TGTGCCAGCAGCGTCCGGGGGCGCTGGACAGATACGCAGTATTTT. As protein: CASSVRGRWTDTQYF.

The chain combines TRBV12-3 or TRBV12-4 with TRBJ2-7, with a possible D match to TRBD1 (5 bases). The CDR3 is 13 amino acids. Trimming shortened V by 4 bases and J by 2 bases, and 9 bases separated the two germline ends. In DNA, the CDR3 is TGTGCCAGCAGTTGGGTAGGGGCCTACGAGCAGTACTTC. Protein product: CASSWVGAYEQYF.

This clonotype showed up just a few times. V usage is TRBV3-1 and J usage is TRBJ2-3; D perhaps matches TRBD1 (7 bases). Germline V CDR1 and CDR2: LGHDT, YNNKEL (reference sequence). This CDR3 spans 22 amino acids. Deletions cut 6 bases from V and 2 bases from J, with 36 bases between. The CDR3: CASSRRQGDLPYLALSTDTQYF. CDR3 DNA sequence: TGTGCCAGCAGTCGCAGGCAGGGGGACTTGCCGTACCTGGCACTATCCACAGATACGCAGTATTTT.

The V gene is TRBV7-9, the J gene TRBJ2-5, with TRBD2 identical over 11 bases. Trimming removed 7 bases from V and 3 bases from J; junction bases left unmatched: 4. The CDR3 is made up of 14 amino acids. Per germline, CDR1 SEHNR and CDR2 FQNEAQ (reference sequence). The CDR3 loop reads CASTRSGGEETQYF. CDR3 nucleotide sequence: TGTGCCAGCACCCGTAGCGGGGGGGAAGAGACCCAGTACTTC.

This chain connects TRBV7-2 to TRBJ1-5; 10 positions match TRBD1. The J segment lost 16 bases and the V segment lost 5 bases, leaving 8 bases of the junction unmatched. CDR3 length equals 12 residues. CDR1 and CDR2 (germline): SGHTA, FQGNSA. The CDR3 DNA sequence: TGTGCCAGCAGCCCTAACCGGGACAGGGGACATTTT. Its protein product is CASSPNRDRGHF.

This clonotype was found a few times. V gene TRBV7-3 combines with J gene TRBJ2-3; no reliable D call. The germline V and J ends were trimmed by 5 bases and 0 bases, with 15 bases remaining between them. The germline CDR1 and CDR2 sequences are SGHTA and FQGTGA. CDR3 length: 16 residues. The chain's CDR3 is CASSPGVASSTDTQYF. In nucleotides, the CDR3 is TGTGCCAGCAGCCCGGGTGTGGCATCTAGCACAGATACGCAGTATTTT.

A word on this clonotype: Compared with germline, one end of the junction differs, possibly owing to a read error. This rearrangement joins TRBV28 to TRBJ2-1, with TRBD2 matching over 7 bases. Looked up from germline, CDR1 is MDHEN and CDR2 is SYDVKM. The CDR3 runs 15 residues. CDR3 loop: CASSLCTPGLDCLGF. The CDR3, as DNA: TGTGCCAGCAGTTTATGCACCCCAGGACTAGACTGCCTGGGATTC.

The chain links TRBV7-3 to TRBJ2-3; no reliable D call. V lost 0 bases to trimming and J lost 4 bases, with 5 bases between them. Germline V gene sequence: CDR1 SGHTA, CDR2 FQGTGA. The CDR3 sequence is 13 residues long. The chain's CDR3 is CASSLTHADTQYF. Here the CDR3 DNA reads TGTGCCAGCAGCTTAACACATGCAGATACGCAGTATTTT.

In this sample, this clonotype turned up many times. The chain uses TRBV4-2 and TRBJ2-1, with D unclear. Germline V CDR1 and CDR2: LGHNA, YNFKEQ. The CDR3 runs to 12 residues. V lost 4 bases and J 7 bases, leaving 8 bases between the germline ends. CDR3 protein: CASSPRYNEQFF. CDR3 bases: TGTGCCAGCAGCCCCCGGTATAATGAGCAGTTCTTC.

The table lists this clonotype with a few counts. The rearrangement joins TRBV18 to TRBJ2-7, with TRBD1 identical over 7 bases. J gave up 3 bases and V 4 bases, and 9 bases lay outside the gene matches. This CDR3 comprises 15 residues. Germline loops: CDR1 KGHSH, CDR2 LQKENI. CDR3 nucleotides: TGTGCCAGCTCACACCCTGACAGGGCAAGCTACGAGCAGTACTTC. This codes for CASSHPDRASYEQYF.

This clonotype was recorded at least ten times. The rearrangement uses TRBV10-3 and TRBJ1-2; the match to TRBD1 covers 7 bases. Germline V gene data show CDR1 as ENHRY and CDR2 as SYGVKD. This CDR3 has 16 amino acids. The junction had 9 bases not matched to a gene; V was cut back by 3 bases and J by 2 bases. The CDR3 loop reads CAISDAGQVSNYGYTF. CDR3 nucleotide sequence: TGTGCCATCAGTGATGCCGGACAGGTTTCGAACTATGGCTACACCTTC.

A remark on this clonotype: At one end, the junction sequence differs from germline, possibly due to a read error. The chain couples TRBV7-9 to TRBJ1-1; D is unclear. Germline-derived CDR1 and CDR2 are SEHNR and FQNEAQ (reference sequence). CDR3 length equals 14 residues. In nucleotides, the CDR3 is TGTGCCAGCAGCTTACCTATCTCCCCGCTTGAACCTTTCTTT. This translates into CASSLPISPLEPFF.

The genes are TRBV4-1 and TRBJ1-1, with TRBD1 matching 7 bases. Germline CDR1 and CDR2: MGHRA and YSYEKL. This CDR3 is built from 13 residues. J lost 6 bases, V lost 4 bases, and 5 bases had no gene match. The CDR3 nucleotides are TGCGCCAGCAGCCGGCACGGGACAGCTGAAGCTTTCTTT. Protein: CASSRHGTAEAFF.

The rearrangement joins TRBV10-3 to TRBJ2-7; 7 bases match TRBD1. The J segment lost 2 bases and the V segment lost 0 bases, leaving 1 base of the junction unmatched. The CDR3 sequence is 14 residues long. In germline, CDR1 is ENHRY, CDR2 SYGVKD. The CDR3 sequence: CAISESGQPYEQYF. The CDR3 region has the DNA TGTGCCATCAGTGAGTCGGGACAGCCCTACGAGCAGTACTTC.

This clonotype was counted only a few times. V is TRBV12-3 or TRBV12-4 and J is TRBJ2-2, with 7 bases fitting TRBD2. The V gene end was trimmed by 5 bases and the J gene end by 4 bases; junction bases not matched to a gene: 7. The CDR3 loop spans 15 amino acids. Here the CDR3 reads CASSPPGGGTGELFF. DNA for the CDR3: TGTGCCAGCAGTCCCCCGGGGGGAGGCACCGGGGAGCTGTTTTTT.

This clonotype has a handful of counts. The J gene is TRBJ2-1, the V gene TRBV6-2 or TRBV6-3; D may be TRBD2 (6 bases). The V gene lost 0 bases and the J gene lost 0 bases, with 15 bases spanning the gap. CDR1 MNHEY and CDR2 SVGEGT come from the germline V gene. The CDR3 contains 18 residues. Written as DNA, the CDR3 is TGTGCCAGCAGTTACTCGATAGCGGTGGGAAGCTCCTACAATGAGCAGTTCTTC. It codes for CASSYSIAVGSSYNEQFF.

The chain uses TRBV6-5 and TRBJ2-1, with 7 positions matching TRBD1. The CDR3 sequence is 15 residues long. Trimming took 4 bases from V and 4 from J; bases not matched to a gene: 7. Germline V gene sequence: CDR1 MNHEY, CDR2 SVGAGI. The CDR3 coding sequence is TGTGCCAGCAGTTTACAGGGGTTGGTTTACAATGAGCAGTTCTTC. Encoded protein: CASSLQGLVYNEQFF.

This clonotype was seen a few times. This rearrangement joins TRBV27 to TRBJ1-5; D uncertain. V lost 0 bases and J lost 0, with 3 bases in between. CDR1 and CDR2 (germline): MNHEY, SMNVEV (reference sequence). The CDR3 spans 14 residues. The CDR3 DNA reads as TGTGCCAGCAGTTTATCAGATAGCAATCAGCCCCAGCATTTT. Its translation is CASSLSDSNQPQHF.

This rearrangement joins TRBV7-3 to TRBJ1-2, with D perhaps TRBD1 (5 bases). The CDR3 consists of 14 residues. CDR1 and CDR2 (germline): SGHTA, FQGTGA. Trimming removed 4 bases at V and 4 bases at J, with 13 bases between. The CDR3 loop is CASSSGGSGYGYTF. The CDR3 DNA is TGTGCCAGCAGCTCCGGGGGAAGCGGCTATGGCTACACCTTC.